The text below deals with one T cell receptor beta chain. Trimming took 0 bases from V and 1 from J, leaving 8 bases between them. This CDR3 is 15 amino acids long. In germline, CDR1 is MNHNY, CDR2 SVGAGI (reference sequence). The record originates from a study of T cell changes during pregnancy in multiple sclerosis. Assay used: immunoSEQ multiplex PCR; TCRdb lists only in-frame clones, some missing. The table includes under 95,000 clones, about 94% detected once. The receptor was derived from a female donor in good health, enrolled as a control in a pregnancy study. The chain has TRBV6-6 and TRBJ2-3; no clear D gene. The specimen comprised peripheral blood, sampled in the second trimester of pregnancy. This chain's CDR3 is CASSYSSRGTDTQYF. CDR3 DNA: TGTGCCAGCAGTTACTCGAGTCGGGGCACAGATACGCAGTATTTT.